One and the same sample provided the 22 T cell receptor beta chains below, sequenced in a study of TIL therapy for anti-PD-1-resistant metastatic lung cancer. This was the immunoSEQ v3 assay. Assay used: immunoSEQ multiplex PCR; TCRdb lists only in-frame clones, some missing. Among about 49,000 clones listed, roughly 78% were seen once. Time point given: pre-treatment sample, taken before nivolumab and TIL therapy. Material: blood, obtained at baseline. These receptor sequences come from a man between 65 and 79 years old with non-small cell lung cancer.

This rearrangement joins TRBV11-3 to TRBJ1-2, with 8 positions matching TRBD1. The junction had 17 bases not matched to a gene; V was cut back by 5 bases and J by 6 bases. The CDR3 extends over 17 amino acids. Looked up from germline, CDR1 is SGHNT and CDR2 is YENEEA. The CDR3 spells CASSLRPGGPRGNGYTF. In nucleotides, the CDR3 is TGTGCCAGCAGCCTCAGACCAGGGGGCCCAAGAGGGAATGGCTACACCTTC. Full variable domain (missing parts from reference TRBV11-3 and TRBJ1-2): EAGVVQSPRYKIIEKKQPVAFWCNPISGHNTLYWYLQNLGQGPELLIRYENEEAVDDSQLPKDRFSAERLKGVDSTLKIQPAELGDSAVYLCASSLRPGGPRGNGYTFGSGTRLTVV.

This chain connects TRBV5-1 to TRBJ2-5; D possibly uses TRBD1 or TRBD2 (5 bases each). This CDR3 spans 13 amino acids. CDR1 and CDR2 (germline): SGHRS, YFSETQ. V was trimmed by 2 bases and J by 1 base, leaving 6 bases between them. CDR3 sequence (DNA): TGCGCCAGCAGCTTAGGGACCCAAGAGACCCAGTACTTC. It specifies CASSLGTQETQYF.

This clone appeared a single time. The V and J genes are TRBV9 and TRBJ2-3; D is undetermined. This CDR3 spans 14 amino acids. Trimming removed 0 bases at V and 2 bases at J, with 7 bases between. The V gene's germline CDR1 is SGDLS and CDR2 YYNGEE. The CDR3 is CASSVGGITDTQYF. The CDR3 DNA reads TGTGCCAGCAGCGTAGGTGGTATCACAGATACGCAGTATTTT. The variable domain in full, with the rest retrieved from reference TRBV9 and TRBJ2-3, is DSGVTQTPKHLITATGQRVTLRCSPRSGDLSVYWYQQSLDQGLQFLIQYYNGEERAKGNILERFSAQQFPDLHSELNLSSLELGDSALYFCASSVGGITDTQYFGPGTRLTVL.

The V call is TRBV28, the J call TRBJ2-3; a weak D match, TRBD2 (6 bases). This CDR3 has 15 residues. Germline CDR1 MDHEN, CDR2 SYDVKM. The V end was cut by 2 bases, the J end by 3 bases, with 12 bases between. The CDR3 DNA reads as TGTGCCAGCAGTTTAGCGGCGGGACGGACAGATACGCAGTATTTT. Its translation is CASSLAAGRTDTQYF.

The chain links TRBV4-3 to TRBJ2-3, with 7 bases fitting TRBD1. Germline V gene sequence: CDR1 LGHNA, CDR2 YSLEER. This CDR3 spans 17 amino acids. V shed 0 bases, J shed 0 bases, and the junction held 6 bases outside the gene matches. The CDR3 region is CASSQDFGTVSTDTQYF. The CDR3 DNA reads as TGCGCCAGCAGCCAAGACTTCGGGACAGTTAGCACAGATACGCAGTATTTT.

The chain joins TRBV7-9 to TRBJ1-1, with D perhaps matching TRBD1 (5 bases). The CDR3 has 15 residues. V shed 3 bases and J shed 2 bases, with 13 bases lying between them. Germline V gives CDR1 SEHNR, CDR2 FQNEAQ (reference sequence). CDR3 sequence: CASSFFGAGNTEAFF. The CDR3 DNA reads as TGTGCCAGCAGCTTTTTTGGGGCAGGTAACACTGAAGCTTTCTTT.

This clone was seen a single time. This rearrangement joins TRBV27 to TRBJ2-5, with a weak D call TRBD1 (7 bases). This CDR3 is built from 13 residues. Between the trimmed V and J ends, which lost 8 bases and 4 bases, there was a span of 14 bases. CDR1 is MNHEY and CDR2 is SMNVEV in the germline V gene (reference sequence). The CDR3 nucleotides read TGTGCCAGCTCAAGACAGGGAGGAGAGACCCAGTACTTC. Encoded protein: CASSRQGGETQYF.

This clone has just one count. The genes are TRBV11-3 and TRBJ2-7; D could derive from TRBD1 or TRBD2 (5 bases each). The CDR3 extends over 15 amino acids. Germline values: CDR1 SGHNT, CDR2 YENEEA. The V gene lost 4 bases and the J gene lost 1 base, with 14 bases spanning the gap. This chain's CDR3 is CASSSTGGSSYEQYF. In DNA form, the CDR3 reads TGTGCCAGCAGCTCAACAGGAGGCTCTTCCTACGAGCAGTACTTC.

The V gene is TRBV2, the J gene TRBJ2-1, with D perhaps TRBD1 (6 bases). V lost 5 bases, J lost 7 bases, and 15 bases lay in between. This CDR3 is built from 14 residues. Germline CDR1 reads SNHLY; CDR2 reads FYNNEI. CDR3 nucleotides: TGTGCCAGCAGTAATCGGCAGGGGATGAATGAGCAGTTCTTC. Protein product: CASSNRQGMNEQFF.

The V gene is TRBV4-2, the J gene TRBJ1-6; D possibly corresponds to TRBD1 (5 bases). There are 17 residues in the CDR3. Germline CDR1 and CDR2: LGHNA and YNFKEQ. The V end was cut by 0 bases, the J end by 7 bases, with 16 bases between. CDR3 sequence (DNA): TGTGCCAGCAGCCAAGAGTTGCTCTCCGGGGGGAATTCACCCCTCCACTTT. Translated, it gives CASSQELLSGGNSPLHF.

The V call is TRBV29-1, the J call TRBJ2-1, with 12 bases that match TRBD2. This CDR3 region has 14 residues. Looked up from germline, CDR1 is SQVTM and CDR2 is ANQGSEA. Trimming removed 6 bases from V and 7 bases from J; junction bases left unmatched: 7. Here the CDR3 DNA reads TGCAGCGTCCTACTGGGACTAGCGGGTAATGAGCAGTTCTTC. As protein: CSVLLGLAGNEQFF.

This chain connects TRBV9 to TRBJ1-1; 9 nucleotides agree with TRBD1. Germline CDR1 is SGDLS and CDR2 is YYNGEE. The CDR3 extends over 16 amino acids. The J segment lost 1 base and the V segment lost 3 bases, leaving 7 bases of the junction unmatched. The CDR3 region has the DNA TGTGCCAGCAGCGCCACCCTACAGGGGGCGAACACTGAAGCTTTCTTT. This codes for CASSATLQGANTEAFF.

This chain connects TRBV11-2 to TRBJ2-2; 14 bases are shared with TRBD2. This CDR3 has 15 residues. With V trimmed by 5 bases and J by 8 bases, 4 bases remained unmatched. Germline lookup yields CDR1 SGHAT and CDR2 FQNNGV. The CDR3 protein is CASSLGLAGVGELFF. In nucleotides, the CDR3 is TGTGCCAGCAGCCTGGGACTAGCGGGAGTTGGGGAGCTGTTTTTT.

The CDR3 loop is CASRPPPGQGGNEQFF. The CDR3 bases are TGTGCCAGCAGACCCCCTCCGGGACAGGGGGGAAATGAGCAGTTCTTC. This sequence joins TRBV28 and TRBJ2-1, with 11 bases lining up with TRBD1. Germline trimming cut 6 bases from V and 7 bases from J; bases unmatched to any gene: 11. This CDR3 region has 16 residues. The germline gives CDR1 MDHEN, CDR2 SYDVKM.

This clone was counted only a few times. The chain joins TRBV28 to TRBJ2-1; D call uncertain. The ends were cut back, 3 bases at V and 3 bases at J, with 12 bases in the middle. CDR1 is MDHEN, CDR2 SYDVKM, per germline. This CDR3 has 15 residues. The CDR3 DNA reads as TGTGCCAGCAGTTTTTCCACAAGGGACTACAATGAGCAGTTCTTC. Protein: CASSFSTRDYNEQFF.

V and J are TRBV2 and TRBJ2-1, with no clear D. CDR1 and CDR2 from the germline V gene are SNHLY and FYNNEI. V was cut by 1 base and J by 7 bases, with 11 bases left in between. The CDR3 has 14 residues. The CDR3 sequence is CASSEEIMRNEQFF. DNA of the CDR3: TGTGCCAGCAGTGAAGAGATAATGAGGAATGAGCAGTTCTTC.

The chain recombines TRBV5-1 with TRBJ2-5, with D perhaps matching TRBD2 (7 bases). The CDR3 has 14 residues. CDR1 is SGHRS and CDR2 is YFSETQ in the germline V gene. V was pared by 6 bases and J by 4 bases, with 16 bases between. CDR3 sequence reads: CASKTVGGAETQYF. CDR3 nucleotide sequence: TGCGCCAGCAAAACCGTAGGGGGGGCAGAGACCCAGTACTTC.

The J gene is TRBJ2-7, the V gene TRBV6-5; 10 positions match TRBD2. Germline lookup yields CDR1 MNHEY and CDR2 SVGAGI. The V gene end was trimmed by 10 bases and the J gene end by 3 bases; junction bases not matched to a gene: 12. There are 15 residues in the CDR3. The CDR3 coding sequence is TGTGCCACTCCCCCCGAGGAGCGGGAGGGCTACGAGCAGTACTTC. It translates to CATPPEEREGYEQYF.

This clone has just a few counts. V gene TRBV18 combines with J gene TRBJ1-6; 10 bases match TRBD1. This CDR3 comprises 16 residues. With 2 bases clipped from V and 9 bases from J, the junction kept 7 bases outside the gene matches. Germline-derived CDR1 and CDR2 are KGHSH and LQKENI. This CDR3 reads CASSPDSGTGASPLHF. The CDR3 nucleotides are TGTGCCAGCTCACCAGATTCCGGGACAGGGGCTTCACCCCTCCACTTT.

The chain recombines TRBV7-3 with TRBJ1-2; no reliable D call. Germline values: CDR1 SGHTA, CDR2 FQGTGA. The CDR3 has 12 amino acids. V dropped 4 bases and J dropped 2 bases, with 5 bases sitting between them. CDR3 in amino acids: CASSSENYGYTF. The CDR3 DNA reads TGTGCCAGCAGCTCGGAGAACTATGGCTACACCTTC.

This chain connects TRBV5-1 to TRBJ2-2; 11 bases map to TRBD1. Germline CDR1 SGHRS, CDR2 YFSETQ. Trimming removed 4 bases from V and 3 bases from J; junction bases left unmatched: 11. CDR3 size: 18 residues. The chain's CDR3 is CASSLLPPGQGDTGELFF. CDR3 DNA sequence: TGCGCCAGCAGCCTCCTCCCACCGGGACAGGGGGACACCGGGGAGCTGTTTTTT.

V and J are TRBV28 and TRBJ2-2; D is uncertain. Trimming pared 5 bases from V and 3 bases from J, leaving 13 bases between. In germline, CDR1 is MDHEN, CDR2 SYDVKM. The CDR3 spans 15 residues. DNA of the CDR3: TGTGCCAGCAGTGAACCCAGCTGGGACACCGGGGAGCTGTTTTTT. Translating gives CASSEPSWDTGELFF.